Reported below is one TCR beta chain. Its antigen has not been determined. No base-level quality is on record; no much larger clone is a single base apart. Library creation used the immunoSEQ multiplex PCR assay. The source is immuneACCESS, and TCRdb retained only in-frame sequences with V and J called. Part of the clones is not carried over; for the studies checked, unresolved V genes explain less than half of this, and the remainder is unexplained. This sample is represented by tens of thousands of clones; 92% of them were singletons. Jointly, the top ten make up 0.2% of the sample. This entry belongs to a study of T cell changes during pregnancy in multiple sclerosis (dated by TCRdb to the late 2010s). At the level of the whole study: The study examined how the T cell repertoire changed over the course of pregnancy in women with multiple sclerosis.

The CDR3 holds 13 amino acids from the cysteine to the phenylalanine. The kept DNA is CDR3 alone, 39 bases in frame from the first base. CDR1 and CDR2 are read off the germline V gene as SGHTS and YDEGEE. V loses 7 bases of germline sequence and J loses 4 bases, and the interval between the two ends is 14 bases. Here the sequenced sample was CD4+ T cells from peripheral blood mononuclear cells, taken in the second trimester of pregnancy. The V gene is TRBV5-8 and the J gene is TRBJ1-2; the D gene lacks a confident call. The TCR was taken from a female donor with multiple sclerosis, enrolled in a pregnancy study. The DNA sequence follows: TGTGCCAGCGGACTTCTGAATAGCTATGGCTACACCTTC. It encodes CASGLLNSYGYTF.